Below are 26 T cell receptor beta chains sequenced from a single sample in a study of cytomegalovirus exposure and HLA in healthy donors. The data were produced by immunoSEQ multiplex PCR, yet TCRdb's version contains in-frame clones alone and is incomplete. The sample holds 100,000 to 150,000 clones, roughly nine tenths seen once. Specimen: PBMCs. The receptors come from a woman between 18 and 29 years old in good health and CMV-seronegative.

CDR3 in amino acids: CSVGTNPTDTQYF. DNA for the CDR3: TGCAGCGTCGGGACTAACCCCACAGATACGCAGTATTTT. V is TRBV29-1 and J is TRBJ2-3; 7 bases line up with TRBD2. With V trimmed by 6 bases and J by 2 bases, 5 bases remained unmatched. The CDR3 has 13 amino acids. Germline loops: CDR1 SQVTM, CDR2 ANQGSEA.

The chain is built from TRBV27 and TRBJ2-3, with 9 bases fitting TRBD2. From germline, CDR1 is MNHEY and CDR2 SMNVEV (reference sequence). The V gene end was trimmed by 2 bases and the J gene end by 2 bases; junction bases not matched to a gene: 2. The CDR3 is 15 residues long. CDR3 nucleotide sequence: TGTGCCAGCAGTTTAGCGGGAGGGTTCACAGATACGCAGTATTTT. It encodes CASSLAGGFTDTQYF.

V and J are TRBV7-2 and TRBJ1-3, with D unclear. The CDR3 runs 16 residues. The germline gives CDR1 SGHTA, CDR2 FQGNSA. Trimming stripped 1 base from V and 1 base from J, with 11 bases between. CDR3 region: CASSLVADSSGNTIYF. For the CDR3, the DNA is TGTGCCAGCAGCTTAGTGGCGGACTCATCTGGAAACACCATATATTTT.

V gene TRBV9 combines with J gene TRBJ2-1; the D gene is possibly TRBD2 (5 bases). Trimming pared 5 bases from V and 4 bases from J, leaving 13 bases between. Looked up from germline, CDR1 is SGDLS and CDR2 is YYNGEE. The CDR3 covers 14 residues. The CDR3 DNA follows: TGTGCCAGCAGTAAAAACCGGGATTACAATGAGCAGTTCTTC. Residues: CASSKNRDYNEQFF.

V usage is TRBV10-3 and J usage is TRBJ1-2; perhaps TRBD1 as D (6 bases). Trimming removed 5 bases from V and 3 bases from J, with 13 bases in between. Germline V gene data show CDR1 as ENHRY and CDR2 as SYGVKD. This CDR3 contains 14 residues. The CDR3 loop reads CAISQRQADYGYTF. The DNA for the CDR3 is TGTGCCATCAGTCAACGACAGGCCGACTATGGCTACACCTTC.

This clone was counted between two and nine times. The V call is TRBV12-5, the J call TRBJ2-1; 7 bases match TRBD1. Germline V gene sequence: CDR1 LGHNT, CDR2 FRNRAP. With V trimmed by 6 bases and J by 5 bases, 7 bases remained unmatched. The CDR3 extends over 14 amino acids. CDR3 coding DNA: TGTGCTAGTGGACTTGACAGGGTGGACAATGAGCAGTTCTTC. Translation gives CASGLDRVDNEQFF.

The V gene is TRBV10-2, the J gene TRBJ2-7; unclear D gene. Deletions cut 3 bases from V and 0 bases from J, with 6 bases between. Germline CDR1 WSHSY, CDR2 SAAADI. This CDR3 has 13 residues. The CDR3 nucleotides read TGCGCCAGCAGTGAACTTAGCTCCTACGAGCAGTACTTC. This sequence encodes CASSELSSYEQYF.

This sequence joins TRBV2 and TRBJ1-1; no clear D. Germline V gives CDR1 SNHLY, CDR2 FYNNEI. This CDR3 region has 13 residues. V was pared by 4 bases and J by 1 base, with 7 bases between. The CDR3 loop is CASSGAGNTEAFF. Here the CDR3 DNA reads TGTGCCAGCAGTGGGGCGGGGAACACTGAAGCTTTCTTT.

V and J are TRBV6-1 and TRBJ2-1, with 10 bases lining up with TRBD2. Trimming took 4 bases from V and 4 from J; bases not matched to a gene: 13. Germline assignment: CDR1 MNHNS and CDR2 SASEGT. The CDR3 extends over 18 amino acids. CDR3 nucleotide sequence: TGTGCCAGCAGTGGTGAGCGGGGGGGCCCATCTATTTACAATGAGCAGTTCTTC. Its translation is CASSGERGGPSIYNEQFF.

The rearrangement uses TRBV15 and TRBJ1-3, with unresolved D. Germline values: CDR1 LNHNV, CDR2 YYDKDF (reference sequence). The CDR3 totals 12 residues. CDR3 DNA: TGTGGGGTGGGGAGCTCTGGAAACACCATATATTTT. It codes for CGVGSSGNTIYF.

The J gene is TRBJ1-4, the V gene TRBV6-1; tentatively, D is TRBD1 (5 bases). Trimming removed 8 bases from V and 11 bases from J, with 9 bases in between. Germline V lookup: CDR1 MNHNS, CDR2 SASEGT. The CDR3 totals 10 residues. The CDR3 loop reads CASADKKLFF. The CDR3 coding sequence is TGTGCCAGCGCGGACAAGAAACTGTTTTTT.

The CDR3 DNA reads as TGTGCCAGCAGTGAGTTAACCGGGACAGGGAATTCACCCCTCCACTTT. This translates into CASSELTGTGNSPLHF. V and J are TRBV6-1 and TRBJ1-6, with 9 bases lining up with TRBD1. V gave up 3 bases and J gave up 7 bases; unmatched junction bases: 7. Germline V gene lookup returns CDR1 MNHNS and CDR2 SASEGT. This CDR3 region has 16 residues.

The CDR3 region is CASSAWGGVFRQFF. CDR3 bases: TGTGCCAGCAGCGCCTGGGGCGGGGTGTTTAGGCAGTTCTTC. V gene TRBV14 combines with J gene TRBJ2-1; maybe TRBD2 (6 bases). V gave up 5 bases and J gave up 12 bases, with 20 bases separating them. This CDR3 is built from 14 residues. Germline V gene data show CDR1 as SGHDN and CDR2 as FVKESK.

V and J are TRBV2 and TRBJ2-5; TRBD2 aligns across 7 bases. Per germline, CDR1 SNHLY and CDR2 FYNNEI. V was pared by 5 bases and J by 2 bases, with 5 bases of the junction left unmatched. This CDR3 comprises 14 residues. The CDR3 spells CASSRDYLQETQYF. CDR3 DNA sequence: TGTGCCAGCAGTAGGGACTATCTTCAAGAGACCCAGTACTTC.

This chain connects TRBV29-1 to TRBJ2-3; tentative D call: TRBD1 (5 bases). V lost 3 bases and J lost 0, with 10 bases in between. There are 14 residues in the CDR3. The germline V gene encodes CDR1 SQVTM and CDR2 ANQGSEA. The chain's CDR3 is CSVESPGSTDTQYF. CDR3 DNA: TGCAGCGTTGAGTCCCCAGGGAGCACAGATACGCAGTATTTT.

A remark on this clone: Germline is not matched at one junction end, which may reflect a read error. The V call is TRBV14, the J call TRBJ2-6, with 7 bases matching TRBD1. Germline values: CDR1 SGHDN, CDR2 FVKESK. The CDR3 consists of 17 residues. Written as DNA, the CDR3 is TGTGCCAGCAGCGAAGACAGGGTTTTAGCTGGGGCCAACGTCCTGACTTTC. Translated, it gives CASSEDRVLAGANVLTF.

CDR3: CASSLKAGPPYEQYF. The CDR3 region has the DNA TGTGCCAGCAGTCTTAAGGCGGGCCCCCCCTACGAGCAGTACTTC. The chain links TRBV27 to TRBJ2-7, with D perhaps matching TRBD2 (5 bases). CDR3 length: 15 residues. Germline V CDR1 and CDR2: MNHEY, SMNVEV (reference sequence). Trimming removed 5 bases at V and 2 bases at J, with 16 bases between.

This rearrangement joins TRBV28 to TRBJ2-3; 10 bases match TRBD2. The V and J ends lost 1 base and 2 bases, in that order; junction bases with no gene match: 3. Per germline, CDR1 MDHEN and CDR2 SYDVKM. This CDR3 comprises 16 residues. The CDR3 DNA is TGTGCCAGCAGTTTATATCTAGCGGGGGTCACAGATACGCAGTATTTT. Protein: CASSLYLAGVTDTQYF.

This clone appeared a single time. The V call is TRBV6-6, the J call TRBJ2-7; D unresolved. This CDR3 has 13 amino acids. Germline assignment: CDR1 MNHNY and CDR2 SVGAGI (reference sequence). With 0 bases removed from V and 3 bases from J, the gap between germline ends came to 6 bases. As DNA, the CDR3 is TGTGCCAGCAGTTACTCGTACAACTACGAGCAGTACGTC. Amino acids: CASSYSYNYEQYV.

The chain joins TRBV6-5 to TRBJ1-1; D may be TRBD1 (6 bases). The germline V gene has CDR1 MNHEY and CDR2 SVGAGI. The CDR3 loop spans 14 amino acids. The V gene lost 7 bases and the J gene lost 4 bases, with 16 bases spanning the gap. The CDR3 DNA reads TGTGCCAGCACCGAGGGGGGGGTGGGCACTGAAGCTTTCTTT. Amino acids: CASTEGGVGTEAFF.

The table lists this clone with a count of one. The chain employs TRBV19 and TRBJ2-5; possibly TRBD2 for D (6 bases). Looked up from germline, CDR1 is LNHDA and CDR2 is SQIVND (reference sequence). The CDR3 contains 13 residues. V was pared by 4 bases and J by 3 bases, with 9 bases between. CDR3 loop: CASSNRLEETQYF. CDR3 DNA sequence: TGTGCCAGTAGTAATCGACTAGAAGAGACCCAGTACTTC.

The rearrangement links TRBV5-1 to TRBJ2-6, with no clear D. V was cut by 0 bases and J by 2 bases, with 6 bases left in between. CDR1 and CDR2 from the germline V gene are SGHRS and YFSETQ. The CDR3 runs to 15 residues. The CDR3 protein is CASSLGSAGANVLTF. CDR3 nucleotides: TGCGCCAGCAGCTTGGGTTCGGCTGGGGCCAACGTCCTGACTTTC.

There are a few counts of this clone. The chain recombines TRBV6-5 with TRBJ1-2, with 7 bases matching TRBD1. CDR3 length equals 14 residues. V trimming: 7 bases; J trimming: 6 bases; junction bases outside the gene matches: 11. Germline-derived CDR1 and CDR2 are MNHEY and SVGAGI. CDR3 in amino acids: CASIDSVQGHGYTF. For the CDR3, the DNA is TGTGCCAGCATTGACTCTGTACAGGGGCATGGCTACACCTTC.

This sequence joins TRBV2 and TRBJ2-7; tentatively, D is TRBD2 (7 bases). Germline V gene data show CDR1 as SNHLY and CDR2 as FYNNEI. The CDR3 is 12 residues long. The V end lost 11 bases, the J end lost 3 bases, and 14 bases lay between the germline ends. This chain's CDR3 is CAGQSSGYEQYV. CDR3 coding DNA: TGTGCCGGACAGTCTAGCGGCTACGAGCAGTACGTC.

The DNA of the CDR3 is TGTGCCAGCACTTTTCAGGGGGCGAATTATGGCTACACCTTC. Translated, it gives CASTFQGANYGYTF. The chain employs TRBV9 and TRBJ1-2, with 8 nucleotides matching TRBD1. V shed 6 bases and J 5 bases; nucleotides not matched to a gene: 9. The CDR3 covers 14 residues. Germline CDR1 is SGDLS and CDR2 is YYNGEE.

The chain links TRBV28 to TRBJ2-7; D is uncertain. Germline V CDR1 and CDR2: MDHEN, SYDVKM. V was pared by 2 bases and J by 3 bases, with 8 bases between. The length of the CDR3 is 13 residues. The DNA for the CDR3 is TGTGCCAGCAGTTTAGTGGTAGACTACGAGCAGTACTTC. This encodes CASSLVVDYEQYF.